A single sample gave rise to the 27 T cell receptor beta chains below, sequenced in a study of technical replicates of blood from several donors. The table came from immunoSEQ multiplex PCR; TCRdb's copy has only in-frame clones and leaves some out. The sample holds around 70,000 clones, approximately 95% seen once. The sequencing sample was made of T cells isolated from PBMCs. These receptors were collected from a human donor in good health.

The V gene is TRBV10-1, the J gene TRBJ1-1; D might be TRBD1 (6 bases). The CDR3 is made up of 14 amino acids. From germline, CDR1 is WNHNN and CDR2 SYGVQD (reference sequence). Trimming took 9 bases from V and 2 from J, leaving 16 bases between them. CDR3 amino acids: CASSSGGTNTEAFF. In nucleotides, the CDR3 is TGCGCCAGTTCCTCGGGGGGCACTAACACTGAAGCTTTCTTT.

The chain combines TRBV14 with TRBJ1-1; a weak D match, TRBD1 (5 bases). Trimming removed 6 bases at V and 3 bases at J, with 11 bases between. From germline, CDR1 is SGHDN and CDR2 FVKESK. The CDR3 has 13 residues. The CDR3 nucleotides read TGTGCCAGCAGACCATGGGGGGACACTGAAGCTTTCTTT. It specifies CASRPWGDTEAFF. The full variable domain, rest sourced from reference TRBV14 and TRBJ1-1, is EAGVTQFPSHSVIEKGQTVTLRCDPISGHDNLYWYRRVMGKEIKFLLHFVKESKQDESGMPNNRFLAERTGGTYSTLKVQPAELEDSGVYFCASRPWGDTEAFFGQGTRLTVV.

This chain uses TRBV11-3 with TRBJ2-3, with 11 bases aligning to TRBD2. V lost 1 base, J lost 3 bases, and 3 bases stayed unmatched. Germline CDR1 SGHNT, CDR2 YENEEA. The CDR3 length is 16 residues. DNA for the CDR3: TGTGCCAGCAGCTTAGTAGCGGGGGGGCGGACAGATACGCAGTATTTT. It is translated as CASSLVAGGRTDTQYF.

The V and J genes are TRBV28 and TRBJ2-5, with TRBD2 as a possible D gene (5 bases). This CDR3 is 13 amino acids long. Looked up from germline, CDR1 is MDHEN and CDR2 is SYDVKM. V was pared by 3 bases and J by 1 base, with 6 bases between. In nucleotides, the CDR3 is TGTGCCAGCAGTTTGACTATCCAAGAGACCCAGTACTTC. Protein: CASSLTIQETQYF. The variable domain in full, with the rest retrieved from reference TRBV28 and TRBJ2-5, is DVKVTQSSRYLVKRTGEKVFLECVQDMDHENMFWYRQDPGLGLRLIYFSYDVKMKEKGDIPEGYSVSREKKERFSLILESASTNQTSMYLCASSLTIQETQYFGPGTRLLVL.

About this clone itself: An end of the junction does not agree with germline; a read error may underlie this. The chain recombines TRBV5-8 with TRBJ1-5; 11 nucleotides align to TRBD1. The CDR3 totals 14 residues. The germline CDR1 and CDR2 sequences are SGHTS and YDEGEE. In DNA form, the CDR3 reads TGTGCCAGCAGGCTGACCCAGGACAGGGGGCCTGGGTATTTT. It yields the protein CASRLTQDRGPGYF.

The V gene is TRBV11-1, the J gene TRBJ2-2; the D gene is possibly TRBD2 (5 bases). Germline lookup yields CDR1 SGHAT and CDR2 FQDESV (reference sequence). Between the trimmed V and J ends, which lost 0 bases and 5 bases, there was a span of 19 bases. CDR3 size: 18 residues. CDR3 in DNA: TGTGCCAGCAGCTTAGCCATGGGTGTCCGGGGTGGAACCGGGGAGCTGTTTTTT. Protein: CASSLAMGVRGGTGELFF.

The genes are TRBV7-2 and TRBJ2-1; the D is unclear. This CDR3 is built from 15 residues. V dropped 7 bases and J dropped 5 bases, with 18 bases sitting between them. CDR1 is SGHTA and CDR2 is FQGNSA in the germline V gene. The DNA for the CDR3 is TGTGCCAGCATACATACTGGGCGTCGTCACAATGAGCAGTTCTTC. Translation: CASIHTGRRHNEQFF.

This clone was seen once. The CDR3 reads CASSLLSGGTQETQYF. The CDR3 DNA reads as TGTGCCAGCAGTTTACTGTCAGGGGGGACTCAAGAGACCCAGTACTTC. The V and J genes are TRBV27 and TRBJ2-5; possibly TRBD1 for D (7 bases). V was shortened by 2 bases and J by 2 bases, with 15 bases between the two germline ends. Per the germline V gene, CDR1 is MNHEY and CDR2 is SMNVEV (reference sequence). CDR3 length: 16 amino acids.

The count of this clone is one. This rearrangement joins TRBV10-3 to TRBJ1-4, with 8 bases lining up with TRBD1. The CDR3 contains 14 residues. The germline V gene has CDR1 ENHRY and CDR2 SYGVKD. After removal of 0 bases from V and 12 bases from J, the junction contained 6 bases not matched to a gene. CDR3 sequence reads: CAISESAGGSELFF. CDR3 DNA sequence: TGTGCCATCAGTGAGTCGGCAGGGGGCAGCGAACTGTTTTTT.

CDR3 amino acids: CASSGALPGADTQYF. Written as DNA, the CDR3 is TGTGCCAGCAGCGGGGCCCTTCCAGGAGCAGATACGCAGTATTTT. The rearrangement uses TRBV7-3 and TRBJ2-3; a possible D gene is TRBD1 (5 bases). From germline, CDR1 is SGHTA and CDR2 FQGTGA. Trimming stripped 5 bases from V and 4 bases from J, with 16 bases between. The CDR3 runs 15 residues.

The genes are TRBV10-3 and TRBJ2-7, with a tentative D call TRBD1 (5 bases). Germline values: CDR1 ENHRY, CDR2 SYGVKD. V lost 0 bases and J lost 1, with 7 bases in between. The CDR3 is 14 amino acids. The CDR3 region has the DNA TGTGCCATCAGTGAGTCGGCAGGGTCCTACGAGCAGTACTTC. The encoded protein is CAISESAGSYEQYF.

The chain carries TRBV7-9 and TRBJ2-2; TRBD2 matches at 7 bases. This CDR3 is 12 amino acids long. Germline V lookup: CDR1 SEHNR, CDR2 FQNEAQ (reference sequence). V shed 5 bases and J 6 bases; nucleotides not matched to a gene: 0. The CDR3 nucleotides are TGTGCCAGCAGCCGGGGGGCCGGGGAGCTGTTTTTT. Its protein is CASSRGAGELFF.

The chain employs TRBV29-1 and TRBJ2-7, with 8 positions matching TRBD1. CDR1 and CDR2 from the germline V gene are SQVTM and ANQGSEA. This CDR3 has 14 residues. V lost 6 bases to trimming and J lost 0 bases; unmatched junction nucleotides: 7. The CDR3 DNA reads as TGCAGCGTAGCAGGGGGCGAGAGCTCCTACGAGCAGTACTTC. Protein product: CSVAGGESSYEQYF.

The rearrangement joins TRBV5-1 to TRBJ1-2; D perhaps matches TRBD1 (6 bases). The CDR3 has 16 residues. V was shortened by 0 bases and J by 5 bases, with 17 bases between the two germline ends. Germline-derived CDR1 and CDR2 are SGHRS and YFSETQ. The CDR3 DNA is TGCGCCAGCAGCTTGGGGGAGCTCGGGACACGGTATGGCTACACCTTC. The encoded protein is CASSLGELGTRYGYTF.

The J gene is TRBJ1-1, the V gene TRBV7-9, with D perhaps matching TRBD1 (6 bases). CDR1 and CDR2 from the germline V gene are SEHNR and FQNEAQ (reference sequence). This CDR3 is 15 amino acids long. Trimming took 1 base from V and 3 from J, leaving 12 bases between them. Here the CDR3 reads CASSLERGLDTEAFF. Here the CDR3 DNA reads TGTGCCAGCAGCTTAGAGAGGGGGTTGGACACTGAAGCTTTCTTT.

CDR3 DNA sequence: TGTGCCAGCAGCGACAGGGGGCGGGACACTGAAGCTTTCTTT. Translation: CASSDRGRDTEAFF. The V call is TRBV6-1, the J call TRBJ1-1; TRBD1 matches at 10 bases. This CDR3 spans 14 amino acids. CDR1 and CDR2 (germline): MNHNS, SASEGT. The trim removed 6 bases at V and 3 bases at J, leaving 4 bases unmatched.

The chain links TRBV7-2 to TRBJ2-2; maybe TRBD1 (5 bases). Trimming stripped 2 bases from V and 4 bases from J, with 14 bases between. Germline V gives CDR1 SGHTA, CDR2 FQGNSA. The CDR3 totals 16 residues. The CDR3 nucleotides read TGTGCCAGCAGCTTACTTCTGGGGCGCACCACCGGGGAGCTGTTTTTT. Amino acid sequence: CASSLLLGRTTGELFF.

The chain couples TRBV6-5 to TRBJ2-2; the D gene is possibly TRBD1 (6 bases). Trimming took 6 bases from V and 7 from J, leaving 15 bases between them. This CDR3 spans 14 amino acids. The germline V gene has CDR1 MNHEY and CDR2 SVGAGI. The CDR3 reads CASSYTGLHGELFF. CDR3 DNA: TGTGCCAGCAGCTATACAGGGCTACACGGGGAGCTGTTTTTT.

The V and J genes are TRBV6-1 and TRBJ2-6, with a weak D call TRBD1 (5 bases). V gave up 4 bases and J gave up 3 bases, with 10 bases separating them. Looked up from germline, CDR1 is MNHNS and CDR2 is SASEGT. CDR3 length: 15 residues. The DNA of the CDR3 is TGTGCCAGCAGTGTTAGGGGCTATGGGGCCAACGTCCTGACTTTC. Translated, it gives CASSVRGYGANVLTF.

The count of this clone is one. The chain uses TRBV7-9 and TRBJ1-4, with D maybe TRBD1 (5 bases). V shed 5 bases and J shed 3 bases, with 7 bases lying between them. Germline V gives CDR1 SEHNR, CDR2 FQNEAQ (reference sequence). This CDR3 contains 13 residues. The CDR3 bases are TGTGCCAGCAGCGCGACAGCTAATGAAAAACTGTTTTTT. It encodes CASSATANEKLFF.

The V call is TRBV6-6, the J call TRBJ1-2; TRBD1 matches at 8 bases. Losses at the gene ends were 6 bases for V and 4 bases for J; bases not matched to a gene: 4. Per the germline V gene, CDR1 is MNHNY and CDR2 is SVGAGI (reference sequence). CDR3 length: 13 residues. The CDR3: CASSRTGTYGYTF. CDR3 coding DNA: TGTGCCAGCAGCCGGACAGGGACCTATGGCTACACCTTC.

CDR3 loop: CSGGQGFFGTEAFF. The CDR3 region has the DNA TGCAGCGGGGGACAGGGATTTTTTGGCACTGAAGCTTTCTTT. The chain is built from TRBV29-1 and TRBJ1-1, with TRBD1 matching over 9 bases. The CDR3 sequence is 14 residues long. The germline V gene has CDR1 SQVTM and CDR2 ANQGSEA. J lost 4 bases, V lost 7 bases, and 10 bases had no gene match. The complete variable domain, with remaining parts taken from reference TRBV29-1 and TRBJ1-1, reads SAVISQKPSRDICQRGTSLTIQCQVDSQVTMMFWYRQQPGQSLTLIATANQGSEATYESGFVIDKFPISRPNLTFSTLTVSNMSPEDSSIYLCSGGQGFFGTEAFFGQGTRLTVV.

The chain couples TRBV2 to TRBJ2-7; D may be TRBD2 (5 bases). The germline gives CDR1 SNHLY, CDR2 FYNNEI. The length of the CDR3 is 15 residues. Trimming cost V 10 bases and J 0 bases, with 19 bases left between them. CDR3 sequence: CATVGRQGSSYEQYF. The CDR3 nucleotides are TGTGCCACCGTAGGTCGGCAAGGGAGCTCCTACGAGCAGTACTTC.

The rearrangement joins TRBV10-3 to TRBJ2-7; D remains unclear. The germline gives CDR1 ENHRY, CDR2 SYGVKD. The CDR3 contains 15 residues. V lost 11 bases and J 5 bases, leaving 25 bases between the germline ends. The CDR3 DNA sequence: TGTGCCCCTTCAGAAACGGGTTTAAGTCTGGACGAGCAGTACTTC. Protein sequence: CAPSETGLSLDEQYF.

On this clone: At one end the junction does not follow the germline gene, possibly because of a read error. The rearrangement uses TRBV4-1 and TRBJ1-4; the D gene is possibly TRBD1 (6 bases). The length of the CDR3 is 13 residues. Germline loops: CDR1 MGHRA, CDR2 YSYEKL. CDR3 region: CASSQENRDTGIF. In DNA form, the CDR3 reads TGCGCCAGCAGCCAAGAAAACCGGGACACGGGGATTTTT.

The chain employs TRBV11-2 and TRBJ2-7, with TRBD2 matching 10 bases. This CDR3 is built from 16 residues. Germline CDR1 and CDR2: SGHAT and FQNNGV. Unmatched junction bases numbered 9, after V lost 2 bases and J lost 5 bases. CDR3 in amino acids: CASSLRRRLAGDEQYF. CDR3 nucleotides: TGTGCCAGCAGCTTACGAAGGAGACTAGCGGGTGACGAGCAGTACTTC.

This clone was seen a single time. This sequence joins TRBV13 and TRBJ2-7; the match to TRBD1 covers 7 bases. Germline V gene sequence: CDR1 PRHDT, CDR2 FYEKMQ (reference sequence). The length of the CDR3 is 14 residues. The junction had 7 bases not matched to a gene; V was cut back by 4 bases and J by 4 bases. The DNA of the CDR3 is TGTGCCAGCAGCTCTTACAGGGGATTATACGAGCAGTACTTC. Its protein is CASSSYRGLYEQYF.